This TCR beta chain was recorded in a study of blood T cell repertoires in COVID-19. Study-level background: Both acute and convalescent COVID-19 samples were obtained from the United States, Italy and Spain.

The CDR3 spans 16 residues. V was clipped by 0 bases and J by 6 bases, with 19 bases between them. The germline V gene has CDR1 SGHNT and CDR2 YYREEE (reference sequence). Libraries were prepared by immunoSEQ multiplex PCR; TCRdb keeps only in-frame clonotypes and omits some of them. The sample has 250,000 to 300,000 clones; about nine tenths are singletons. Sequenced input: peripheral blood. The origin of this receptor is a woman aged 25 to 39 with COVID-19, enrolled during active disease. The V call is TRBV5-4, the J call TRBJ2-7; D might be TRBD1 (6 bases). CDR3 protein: CASSLGPTEAQGEQYF. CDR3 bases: TGTGCCAGCAGCTTGGGGCCAACGGAGGCACAGGGCGAGCAGTACTTC.